Sequencing of this T cell receptor (beta chain) was carried out in a study of cytomegalovirus exposure and HLA in healthy donors. Turning to the study itself: Unique TCRs from HLA-typed donors, around 79 million of them, were held in an early data release. Broader study findings: Associated with cytomegalovirus, according to the listing, were some 180 TCR beta chains. Earlier analysis looked at TCR beta V segments, and most were productive about 90% or about 30% of the time.

PCR amplification relied on 60 Vbeta primers (plus 13 Jbeta primers). Profiled with immunoSEQ multiplex PCR; TCRdb holds only in-frame clones, not every one. The profile shows approximately 130,000 clones, roughly 88% of them singletons. As to this clone: What it binds is not known.

The germline V gene encodes CDR1 LGHNA and CDR2 YNFKEQ. This CDR3 is built from 18 residues. The J segment lost 7 bases and the V segment lost 0 bases, leaving 14 bases of the junction unmatched. The rearrangement joins TRBV4-2 to TRBJ2-1; 8 bases line up with TRBD2. The TCR sequence derives from a boy aged 5-17 years in good health and CMV-seronegative. Sequenced material: PBMCs. The CDR3 DNA follows: TGTGCCAGCAGCCAAGAAGCTTGGCGGGCGGGGGGAGGTAATGAGCAGTTCTTC. Encoded protein: CASSQEAWRAGGGNEQFF.